This paragraph covers one T cell receptor (beta chain) sequence. Antigen unknown. V was trimmed by 1 base and J by 11 bases, leaving 20 bases between them. CDR1 is MNHEY, CDR2 SVGAGI, per germline. This CDR3 region has 16 residues. These data originate in a study of response to subunit inactivated influenza vaccine. TCRdb fed the RT-PCR reads into MiXCR, producing one record per CDR3 protein. Counted here are just under 550,000 distinct CDR3 sequences, 20% to 25% occurring once; the ten biggest clones make up approximately 2.9%. Study-level points and caveats: Each seasonal influenza vaccination, the authors suggested, recruits few new T cells.

This sample was shared with a second study, whose subject was T cells expressing NK-cell markers. From that second work: It was by 5'RACE template switching with UMIs that TCR beta cDNA was made. Restriction of sorting to alpha-beta TCR T cells was accomplished in several experiments using an anti-gamma-delta TCR antibody. Among CD8+ T cells from roughly six donors, dominant NKG2C+ clonotypes accounted for roughly 1.0-7.0%. For several donors, these clonotypes were likewise the leading ones in the CD3+CD56-NKG2C+ fraction.

The origin of this receptor is a man aged 50-60 years who received an inactivated influenza vaccine. The material was CD4+ T cells sorted from PBMCs, obtained 11 to 12 days after vaccination. The chain is built from TRBV6-5 and TRBJ2-2; the D gene is possibly TRBD2 (6 bases). CDR3 sequence reads: CASSYFERRGGGELFF. CDR3 nucleotide sequence: TGTGCCAGCAGTTACTTTGAGAGGCGTGGGGGAGGAGAGCTGTTTTTT.